These 2 T cell receptor beta chains originate from one sample sequenced in a study of cytomegalovirus exposure and HLA in healthy donors. Researchers ran the PCR with 60 Vbeta and 13 Jbeta primers. Measured with immunoSEQ multiplex PCR; TCRdb has only the in-frame clones, and not every one. The sample carries approximately 130,000 clones, approximately 80% recorded once. Source material: PBMCs. The receptors shown here come from a woman in her thirties or forties in good health and CMV-seronegative.

The chain is built from TRBV5-4 and TRBJ2-2; 8 positions match TRBD1. Trimming removed 5 bases from V and 7 bases from J; junction bases left unmatched: 4. CDR3 size: 13 residues. The germline V gene has CDR1 SGHNT and CDR2 YYREEE (reference sequence). The CDR3: CASRTGVDGELFF. CDR3 coding DNA: TGTGCCAGCAGGACAGGGGTCGACGGGGAGCTGTTTTTT. Variable domain in full (rest from reference TRBV5-4 and TRBJ2-2): ETGVTQSPTHLIKTRGQQVTLRCSSQSGHNTVSWYQQALGQGPQFIFQYYREEENGRGNFPPRFSGLQFPNYSSELNVNALELDDSALYLCASRTGVDGELFFGEGSRLTVL.

This chain connects TRBV7-8 to TRBJ1-5; D is unresolved. With 1 base removed from V and 0 bases from J, the gap between germline ends came to 7 bases. Per the germline V gene, CDR1 is SGHVS and CDR2 is FQNEAQ. CDR3 size: 15 residues. CDR3 in DNA: TGTGCCAGCAGCTTAGACACGGGTAGCAATCAGCCCCAGCATTTT. As protein: CASSLDTGSNQPQHF.